The source of this T cell receptor (beta chain) is a study of OX40 agonist ivuxolimab in advanced cancers. Overall study results and limits: At 0.1 to 3.0 mg/kg, CD4+ and CD8+ blood T cells expanded clonally by week 6.

Remarks on this clone: Its antigen is not identified.

Samples were taken at baseline and on day 1 of cycles 4 and 7. Measured with immunoSEQ multiplex PCR; TCRdb has only the in-frame clones, and not every one. The table lists 50,000 to 65,000 clones, over 70% of them singletons. The V and J ends lost 2 bases and 0 bases respectively, with 11 bases between them. This CDR3 is built from 16 residues. Germline CDR1 is SGHAT and CDR2 is FQNNGV. The chain joins TRBV11-2 to TRBJ2-1; tentative D call: TRBD2 (5 bases). The TCR was taken from an adult with an advanced solid tumor such as melanoma, head and neck, liver or kidney cancer. The input for sequencing was CD4+ or CD8+ T cells sorted from blood, taken in a trial of the OX40 agonist ivuxolimab. CDR3 bases: TGTGCCAGCAGCTTATCTAGGAGGAGCTCCTACAATGAGCAGTTCTTC. Translating it yields CASSLSRRSSYNEQFF. Based on the CDR3 plus reference TRBV11-2 and TRBJ2-1, the full variable domain is EAGVAQSPRYKIIEKRQSVAFWCNPISGHATLYWYQQILGQGPKLLIQFQNNGVVDDSQLPKDRFSAERLKGVDSTLKIQPAKLEDSAVYLCASSLSRRSSYNEQFFGPGTRLTVL.